Below are 7 T cell receptor beta chains sequenced from a single sample in a study of CD8 T cells in Susac syndrome (dated by TCRdb to between 2018 and 2020). The library was prepared using the immunoSEQ multiplex PCR assay. RNA was extracted using the RNeasy kit, and roughly 0.5 to 1 ug of the RNA was reverse transcribed with random hexamers. TCRdb trimmed the raw reads at Q25, called clones with MiXCR and kept productive beta chains. Each record represents a unique CDR3 protein, reported with the most common genes and DNA among its rows. This sample is represented by some 97,000 distinct CDR3 sequences; approximately 95% of them were singletons. The biggest ten clones account for around 0.3% of the sample. Sequenced: CD8+ T cells from PBMCs. The receptors here all came from a human donor with Susac syndrome.

The chain joins TRBV5-1 to TRBJ1-4; a possible D gene is TRBD1 (5 bases). The CDR3 covers 14 residues. V shed 4 bases and J shed 3 bases, with 10 bases lying between them. Germline CDR1 is SGHRS and CDR2 is YFSETQ. This CDR3 reads CASSPGTPNEKLFF. The CDR3 DNA reads TGCGCCAGCAGCCCCGGGACCCCTAATGAAAAACTGTTTTTT.

The V gene is TRBV15, the J gene TRBJ2-5; D gene unclear. This CDR3 comprises 12 residues. Germline CDR1 LNHNV, CDR2 YYDKDF (reference sequence). V lost 4 bases to trimming and J lost 10 bases, with 13 bases between them. CDR3 in amino acids: CATSTLPEVQYF. For the CDR3, the DNA is TGTGCCACCAGCACCTTACCTGAGGTCCAGTACTTC. Looking up the rest from reference TRBV15 and TRBJ2-5 gives the full variable domain: DAMVIQNPRYQVTQFGKPVTLSCSQTLNHNVMYWYQQKSSQAPKLLFHYYDKDFNNEADTPDNFQSRRPNTSFCFLDIRSPGLGDTAMYLCATSTLPEVQYFGPGTRLLVL.

The V gene is TRBV6-5, the J gene TRBJ1-1; no definite D call. Germline CDR1 and CDR2: MNHEY and SVGAGI. CDR3 length: 14 amino acids. Trimming pared 6 bases from V and 1 base from J, leaving 12 bases between. In nucleotides, the CDR3 is TGTGCCAGCAGGGCGGGTTTGGGGAACACTGAAGCTTTCTTT. This sequence encodes CASRAGLGNTEAFF.

In regard to this clonotype: At one end, the junction sequence differs from germline, possibly due to a read error. The chain employs TRBV19 and TRBJ2-2, with D perhaps matching TRBD2 (5 bases). Germline CDR1 and CDR2: LNHDA and SQIVND (reference sequence). This CDR3 has 13 residues. The CDR3 spells CASSTQDGRSWEF. CDR3 in DNA: TGTGCCAGTAGTACTCAGGACGGCCGGAGCTGGGAGTTT.

CDR3 sequence (DNA): TGTGCCAGCAGCCCCCCCAGGGCCACGAACACCGGGGAGCTGTTTTTT. Translated: CASSPPRATNTGELFF. V and J are TRBV14 and TRBJ2-2; TRBD1 is a possible D gene (5 bases). V was clipped by 4 bases and J by 0 bases, with 12 bases between them. The CDR3 is 16 amino acids. Germline values: CDR1 SGHDN, CDR2 FVKESK.

The count of this clonotype is one. The V gene is TRBV28, the J gene TRBJ2-3; D is possibly TRBD2 (6 bases). Trimming left V 3 bases short and J 0 bases short, with 7 bases between. Germline V gene sequence: CDR1 MDHEN, CDR2 SYDVKM. This CDR3 has 14 residues. DNA for the CDR3: TGTGCCAGCAGTTTGGGACTGAGCACAGATACGCAGTATTTT. It codes for CASSLGLSTDTQYF. The whole variable domain, filled in from reference TRBV28 and TRBJ2-3, reads DVKVTQSSRYLVKRTGEKVFLECVQDMDHENMFWYRQDPGLGLRLIYFSYDVKMKEKGDIPEGYSVSREKKERFSLILESASTNQTSMYLCASSLGLSTDTQYFGPGTRLTVL.

The chain recombines TRBV4-1 with TRBJ1-1; D is unclear. Per the germline V gene, CDR1 is MGHRA and CDR2 is YSYEKL. Trimming left V 0 bases short and J 5 bases short, with 16 bases between. This CDR3 spans 16 amino acids. CDR3 sequence reads: CASSQDGAKVATEAFF. Here the CDR3 DNA reads TGCGCCAGCAGCCAAGATGGTGCGAAGGTCGCGACTGAAGCTTTCTTT.